This T cell receptor (beta chain) was profiled in a study of blood T cells in healthy people across ages. Study outcomes and limitations: Long-lived donors had more naive CD4+ cells and higher diversity than aged donors.

This clonotype was counted a few times. Its matching antigen is unknown. Isolating PBMCs gave at least 7 million of these cells per sample. Primed by a sample-barcoded 5' primer and a J-beta primer mix, a second PCR proceeded for 7 to 11 cycles. TCRdb redid the calling of the 5' RACE reads with MiXCR, one entry per CDR3 protein. The sample consists of roughly 700,000 distinct CDR3 sequences, approximately 50% of them appearing once. The sequencing input was blood. The receptor's source is a woman aged 60-70 years in good health.

CDR3 sequence: CASSPDVTGELFF. CDR3 in DNA: TGTGCCAGCAGCCCGGATGTCACCGGGGAGCTGTTTTTT. The rearrangement joins TRBV7-3 to TRBJ2-2; D unresolved. V lost 5 bases and J 4 bases, leaving 8 bases between the germline ends. CDR3 length: 13 residues. Germline V CDR1 and CDR2: SGHTA, FQGTGA.